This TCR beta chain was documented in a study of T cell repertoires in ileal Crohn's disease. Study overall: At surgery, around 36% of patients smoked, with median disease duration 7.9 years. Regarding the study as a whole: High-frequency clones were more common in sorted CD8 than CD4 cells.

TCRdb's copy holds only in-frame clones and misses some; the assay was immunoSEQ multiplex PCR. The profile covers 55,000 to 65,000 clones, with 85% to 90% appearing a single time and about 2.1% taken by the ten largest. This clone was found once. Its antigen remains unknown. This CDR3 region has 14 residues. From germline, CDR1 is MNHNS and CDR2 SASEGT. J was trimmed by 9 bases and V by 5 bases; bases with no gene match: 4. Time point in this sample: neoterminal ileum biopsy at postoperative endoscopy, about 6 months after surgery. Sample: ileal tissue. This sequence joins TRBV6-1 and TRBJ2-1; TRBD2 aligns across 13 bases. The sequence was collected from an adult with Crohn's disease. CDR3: CASSTSGRGGEQFF. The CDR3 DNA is TGTGCCAGCAGTACTAGCGGGAGGGGAGGTGAGCAGTTCTTC.